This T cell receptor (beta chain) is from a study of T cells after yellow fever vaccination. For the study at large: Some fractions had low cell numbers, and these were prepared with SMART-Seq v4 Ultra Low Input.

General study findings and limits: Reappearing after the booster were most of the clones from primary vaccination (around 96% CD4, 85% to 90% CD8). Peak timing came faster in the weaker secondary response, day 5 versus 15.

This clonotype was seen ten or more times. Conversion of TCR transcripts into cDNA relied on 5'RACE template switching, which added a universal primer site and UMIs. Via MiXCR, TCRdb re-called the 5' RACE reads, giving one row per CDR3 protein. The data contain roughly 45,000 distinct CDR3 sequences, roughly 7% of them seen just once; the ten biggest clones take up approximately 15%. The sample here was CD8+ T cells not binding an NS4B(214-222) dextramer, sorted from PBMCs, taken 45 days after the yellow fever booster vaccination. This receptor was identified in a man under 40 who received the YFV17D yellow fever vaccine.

In nucleotides, the CDR3 is TGTGCCATCCACGGGACTCCTCGGGAGGGCAATGAGCAGTTCTTC. This gives the protein CAIHGTPREGNEQFF. The chain joins TRBV10-3 to TRBJ2-1; TRBD2 matches 8 bases. CDR1 ENHRY and CDR2 SYGVKD come from the germline V gene. Trimming cost V 8 bases and J 6 bases; bases outside gene matches: 12. This CDR3 has 15 residues.